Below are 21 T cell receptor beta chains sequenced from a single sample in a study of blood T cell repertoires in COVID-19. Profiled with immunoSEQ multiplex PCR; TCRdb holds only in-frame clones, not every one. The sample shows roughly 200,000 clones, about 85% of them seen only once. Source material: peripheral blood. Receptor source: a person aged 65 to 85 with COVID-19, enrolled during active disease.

In nucleotides, the CDR3 is TGTGCCAGCAGCTTACCCGACAGAACGAACACTGAAGCTTTCTTT. As protein: CASSLPDRTNTEAFF. The V call is TRBV7-9, the J call TRBJ1-1, with D perhaps TRBD1 (5 bases). V lost 2 bases, J lost 1 base, and 11 bases lay in between. This CDR3 is 15 amino acids long. Per germline, CDR1 SEHNR and CDR2 FQNEAQ (reference sequence).

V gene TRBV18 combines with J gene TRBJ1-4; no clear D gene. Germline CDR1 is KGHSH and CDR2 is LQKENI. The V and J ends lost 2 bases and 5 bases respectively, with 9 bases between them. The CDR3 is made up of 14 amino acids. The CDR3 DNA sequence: TGTGCCAGCTCACCAAAGTCGGAGAATGAAAAACTGTTTTTT. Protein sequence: CASSPKSENEKLFF.

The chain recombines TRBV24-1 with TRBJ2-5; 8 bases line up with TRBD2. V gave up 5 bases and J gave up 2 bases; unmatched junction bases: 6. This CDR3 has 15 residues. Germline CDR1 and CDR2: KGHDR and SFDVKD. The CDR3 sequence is CATSGRGGRQETQYF. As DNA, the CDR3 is TGTGCCACCAGTGGCCGCGGGGGGCGTCAAGAGACCCAGTACTTC.

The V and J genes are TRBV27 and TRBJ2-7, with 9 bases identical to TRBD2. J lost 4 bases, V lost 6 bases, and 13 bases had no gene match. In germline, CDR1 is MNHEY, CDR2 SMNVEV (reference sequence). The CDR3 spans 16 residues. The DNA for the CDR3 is TGTGCCAGCAGCTCAGAAGACAGGCGGGGGGGGTACGAGCAGTACTTC. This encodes CASSSEDRRGGYEQYF.

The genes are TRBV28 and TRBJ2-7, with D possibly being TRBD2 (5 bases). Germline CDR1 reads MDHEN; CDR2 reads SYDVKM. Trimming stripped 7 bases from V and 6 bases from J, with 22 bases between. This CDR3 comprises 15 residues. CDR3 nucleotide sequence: TGTGCCAGCACCTCCGGCTTTAGCGTTTTCCGCGAGCAGTACTTC. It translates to CASTSGFSVFREQYF.

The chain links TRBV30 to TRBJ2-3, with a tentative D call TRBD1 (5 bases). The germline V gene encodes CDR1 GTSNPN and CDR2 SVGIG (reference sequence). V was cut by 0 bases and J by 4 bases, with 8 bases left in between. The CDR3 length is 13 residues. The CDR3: CAWSVLGADTQYF. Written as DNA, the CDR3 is TGTGCCTGGAGTGTATTAGGGGCAGATACGCAGTATTTT.

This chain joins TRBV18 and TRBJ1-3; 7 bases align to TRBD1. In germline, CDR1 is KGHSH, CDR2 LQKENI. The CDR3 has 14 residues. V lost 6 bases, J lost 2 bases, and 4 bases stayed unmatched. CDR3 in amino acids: CASSTGPAGNTIYF. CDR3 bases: TGTGCCAGCTCGACAGGGCCGGCTGGAAACACCATATATTTT.

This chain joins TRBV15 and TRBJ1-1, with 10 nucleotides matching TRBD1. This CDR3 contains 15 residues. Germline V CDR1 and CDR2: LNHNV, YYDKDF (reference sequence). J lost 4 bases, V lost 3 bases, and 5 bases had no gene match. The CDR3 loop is CATSRGDRGFTEAFF. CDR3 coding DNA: TGTGCCACCAGCAGGGGGGACAGGGGTTTCACTGAAGCTTTCTTT.

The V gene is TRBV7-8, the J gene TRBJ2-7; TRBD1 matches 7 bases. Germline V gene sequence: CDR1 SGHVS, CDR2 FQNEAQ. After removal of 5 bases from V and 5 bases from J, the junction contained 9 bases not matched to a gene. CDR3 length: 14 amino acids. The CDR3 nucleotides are TGTGCCAGCAGCAGGTCAACAGGGGAAAACGAGCAGTACTTC. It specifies CASSRSTGENEQYF.

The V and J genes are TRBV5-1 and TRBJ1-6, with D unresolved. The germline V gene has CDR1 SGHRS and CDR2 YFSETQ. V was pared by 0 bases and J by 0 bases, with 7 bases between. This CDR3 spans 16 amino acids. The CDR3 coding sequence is TGCGCCAGCAGCTTGGACACCAGCTCCTATAATTCACCCCTCCACTTT. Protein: CASSLDTSSYNSPLHF.

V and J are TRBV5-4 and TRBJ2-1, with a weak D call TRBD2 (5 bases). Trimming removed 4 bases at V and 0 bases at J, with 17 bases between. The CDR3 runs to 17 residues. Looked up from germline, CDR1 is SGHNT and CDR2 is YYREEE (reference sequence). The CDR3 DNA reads TGTGCCAGCAGCGGTGGGCTTCAAGGGAGCTCCTACAATGAGCAGTTCTTC. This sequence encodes CASSGGLQGSSYNEQFF.

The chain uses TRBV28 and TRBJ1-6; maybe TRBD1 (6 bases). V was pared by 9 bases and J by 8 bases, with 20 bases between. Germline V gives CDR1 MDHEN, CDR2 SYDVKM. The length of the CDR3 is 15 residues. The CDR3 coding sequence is TGTGCCAGTCTACCTACAGGGAGTCGGCATTCACCCCTCCACTTT. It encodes CASLPTGSRHSPLHF.

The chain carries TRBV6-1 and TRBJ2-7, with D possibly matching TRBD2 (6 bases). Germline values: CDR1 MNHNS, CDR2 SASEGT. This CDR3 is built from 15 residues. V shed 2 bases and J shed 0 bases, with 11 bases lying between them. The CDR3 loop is CASSEWDGSSYEQYF. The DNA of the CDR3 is TGTGCCAGCAGTGAATGGGACGGGAGCTCCTACGAGCAGTACTTC.

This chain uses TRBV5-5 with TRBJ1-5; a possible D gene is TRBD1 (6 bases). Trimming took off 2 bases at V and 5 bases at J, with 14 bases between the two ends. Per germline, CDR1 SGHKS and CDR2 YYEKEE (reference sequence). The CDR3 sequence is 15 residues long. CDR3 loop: CASSLRAAGDQPQHF. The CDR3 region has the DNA TGTGCCAGCAGCTTAAGGGCGGCAGGGGATCAGCCCCAGCATTTT.

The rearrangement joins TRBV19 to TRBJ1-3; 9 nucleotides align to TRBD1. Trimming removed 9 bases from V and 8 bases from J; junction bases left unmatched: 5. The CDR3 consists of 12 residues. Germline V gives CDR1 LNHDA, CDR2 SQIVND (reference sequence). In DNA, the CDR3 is TGTGCCAGCGGGACAGGGATCCACACCATATATTTT. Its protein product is CASGTGIHTIYF.

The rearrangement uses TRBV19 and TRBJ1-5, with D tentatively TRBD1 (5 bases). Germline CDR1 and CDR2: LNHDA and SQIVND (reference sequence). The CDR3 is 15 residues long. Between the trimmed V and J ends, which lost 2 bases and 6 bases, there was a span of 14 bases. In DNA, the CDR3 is TGTGCCAGTAGTATACCCCCCGCAGGGCGTCAGCCCCAGCATTTT. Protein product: CASSIPPAGRQPQHF. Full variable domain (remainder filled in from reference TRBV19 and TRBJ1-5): DGGITQSPKYLFRKEGQNVTLSCEQNLNHDAMYWYRQDPGQGLRLIYYSQIVNDFQKGDIAEGYSVSREKKESFPLTVTSAQKNPTAFYLCASSIPPAGRQPQHFGDGTRLSIL.

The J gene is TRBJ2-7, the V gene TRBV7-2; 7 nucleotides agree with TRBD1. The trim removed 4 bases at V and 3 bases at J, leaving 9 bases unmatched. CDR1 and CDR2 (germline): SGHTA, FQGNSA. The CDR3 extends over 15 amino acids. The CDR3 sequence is CASSSRQGLSYEQYF. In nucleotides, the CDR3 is TGTGCCAGCAGCTCCCGACAGGGTTTAAGCTACGAGCAGTACTTC.

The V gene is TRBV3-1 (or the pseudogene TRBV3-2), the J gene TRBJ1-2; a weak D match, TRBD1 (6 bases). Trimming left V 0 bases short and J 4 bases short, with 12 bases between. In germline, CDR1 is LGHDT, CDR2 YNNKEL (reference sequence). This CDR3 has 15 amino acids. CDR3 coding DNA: TGTGCCAGCAGCCAAGACCCAGGGGTGATCTATGGCTACACCTTC. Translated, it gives CASSQDPGVIYGYTF.

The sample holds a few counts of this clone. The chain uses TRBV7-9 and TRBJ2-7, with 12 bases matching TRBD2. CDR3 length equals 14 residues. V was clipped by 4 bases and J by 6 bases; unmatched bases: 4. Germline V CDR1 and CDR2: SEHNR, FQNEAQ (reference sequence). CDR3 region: CASSSSGRGREQYF. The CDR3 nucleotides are TGTGCCAGCAGCTCTAGCGGGAGGGGACGCGAGCAGTACTTC. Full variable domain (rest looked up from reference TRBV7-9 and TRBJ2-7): DTGVSQNPRHKITKRGQNVTFRCDPISEHNRLYWYRQTLGQGPEFLTYFQNEAQLEKSRLLSDRFSAERPKGSFSTLEIQRTEQGDSAMYLCASSSSGRGREQYFGPGTRLTVT.

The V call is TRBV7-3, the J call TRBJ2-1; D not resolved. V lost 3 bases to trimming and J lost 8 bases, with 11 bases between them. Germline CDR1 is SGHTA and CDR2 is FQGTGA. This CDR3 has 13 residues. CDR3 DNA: TGTGCCAGCAGCTTTGTGCCCCTAGATGAGCAGTTCTTC. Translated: CASSFVPLDEQFF.

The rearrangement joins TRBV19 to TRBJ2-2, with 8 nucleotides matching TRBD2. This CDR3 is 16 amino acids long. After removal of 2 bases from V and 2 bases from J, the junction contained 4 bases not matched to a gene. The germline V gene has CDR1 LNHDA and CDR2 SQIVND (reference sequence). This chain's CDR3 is CASSINLAGNTGELFF. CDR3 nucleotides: TGTGCCAGTAGTATAAACCTAGCGGGTAACACCGGGGAGCTGTTTTTT.